This entry is about one T cell receptor (beta chain). The antigen remains undetermined. The data originate from a study of cytomegalovirus exposure and HLA in healthy donors. Points from the study as a whole: Later on, a genetic analysis was performed. It linked a missense variant in DCLRE1C with V- and J-gene trimming of TCR beta.

The V gene lost 3 bases and the J gene lost 2 bases, with 12 bases spanning the gap. The germline V gene has CDR1 SGHNT and CDR2 YYREEE (reference sequence). This CDR3 contains 15 residues. 60 Vbeta and 13 Jbeta primers were used in PCR. Using immunoSEQ multiplex PCR, the repertoire was profiled, and TCRdb retains in-frame clones only, with some absent. Among tens of thousands of clones listed, about 89% were seen once. V usage is TRBV5-4 and J usage is TRBJ1-5; D unresolved. Sequencing was performed on PBMCs. This sequence was found in a man under 40 in good health and CMV-seropositive. The CDR3 DNA sequence: TGTGCCAGCAGCTCCGACCCCGGGGGCAATCAGCCCCAGCATTTT. This codes for CASSSDPGGNQPQHF.